Below, 25 T cell receptor beta chains from the same sample are listed, as sequenced in a study of blood T cell repertoires in COVID-19. Libraries were prepared by immunoSEQ multiplex PCR; TCRdb keeps only in-frame clonotypes and omits some of them. The sample lists some 120,000 clones, roughly 90% occurring once. Sequenced: peripheral blood. These receptors came from a man aged 50 to 59 with COVID-19, enrolled during active disease.

J is TRBJ1-2 and V is TRBV29-1; 8 nucleotides agree with TRBD1. Trimming removed 7 bases from V and 4 bases from J; junction bases left unmatched: 20. This CDR3 contains 17 residues. Looked up from germline, CDR1 is SQVTM and CDR2 is ANQGSEA. CDR3 protein: CSAKAGTGSKGGYGYTF. The CDR3 DNA follows: TGCAGCGCCAAAGCGGGGACAGGCTCCAAGGGGGGCTATGGCTACACCTTC.

V usage is TRBV6-2 or TRBV6-3 and J usage is TRBJ2-2; tentatively, D is TRBD2 (6 bases). In germline, CDR1 is MNHEY, CDR2 SVGEGT. V was cut by 1 base and J by 6 bases, with 9 bases left in between. The CDR3 contains 14 residues. Here the CDR3 reads CASSYLGGAGELFF. The CDR3 DNA reads as TGTGCCAGCAGTTACTTAGGCGGGGCCGGGGAGCTGTTTTTT.

This rearrangement joins TRBV10-3 to TRBJ2-1; possible D gene TRBD1, 6 bases. The CDR3 length is 13 residues. V lost 8 bases and J lost 8, with 16 bases in between. CDR1 is ENHRY, CDR2 SYGVKD, per germline. The CDR3 DNA follows: TGTGCCATCCAACAGGGTGACGGTGATGAGCAGTTCTTC. It specifies CAIQQGDGDEQFF.

V is TRBV29-1 and J is TRBJ2-1; 8 bases are a match to TRBD2. This CDR3 is built from 12 residues. J lost 7 bases, V lost 7 bases, and 6 bases had no gene match. The germline CDR1 and CDR2 sequences are SQVTM and ANQGSEA. The CDR3 bases are TGCAGCGGGTTTAGCGGGGTAAATGAGCAGTTCTTC. Translation gives CSGFSGVNEQFF.

The chain carries TRBV6-5 and TRBJ2-6, with unresolved D. Deletions cut 5 bases from V and 0 bases from J, with 8 bases between. The germline V gene encodes CDR1 MNHEY and CDR2 SVGAGI. The CDR3 extends over 15 amino acids. CDR3 sequence reads: CASSLTASGANVLTF. The CDR3 DNA sequence: TGTGCCAGCAGTCTAACAGCCTCTGGGGCCAACGTCCTGACTTTC.

The chain carries TRBV19 and TRBJ2-7; D is possibly TRBD2 (5 bases). CDR1 is LNHDA and CDR2 is SQIVND in the germline V gene (reference sequence). This CDR3 is built from 13 residues. Trimming took off 3 bases at V and 9 bases at J, with 15 bases between the two ends. CDR3 sequence: CASSISLRETQYV. CDR3 in DNA: TGTGCCAGTAGTATTAGTCTTCGGGAAACGCAGTACGTC.

The chain links TRBV30 to TRBJ1-1, with 7 bases lining up with TRBD1. Losses at the gene ends were 0 bases for V and 7 bases for J; bases not matched to a gene: 11. The CDR3 length is 15 residues. Germline CDR1 and CDR2: GTSNPN and SVGIG (reference sequence). The CDR3 here is CAWSVGQLGPFEAFF. For the CDR3, the DNA is TGTGCCTGGAGTGTGGGACAGTTGGGACCATTTGAAGCTTTCTTT.

The rearrangement joins TRBV5-1 to TRBJ2-1; TRBD2 matches 8 bases. Trimming at V came to 4 bases and at J to 4 bases, leaving 16 bases not matched to a gene. Germline V gene sequence: CDR1 SGHRS, CDR2 YFSETQ. The CDR3 length is 18 residues. The CDR3 nucleotides are TGCGCCAGCAGCCCCGGGGGAGCGGGAGCGTTTATATACAATGAGCAGTTCTTC. Translation gives CASSPGGAGAFIYNEQFF.

This chain joins TRBV9 and TRBJ1-3; D is undetermined. CDR1 and CDR2 from the germline V gene are SGDLS and YYNGEE. The V end lost 0 bases, the J end lost 0 bases, and 7 bases lay between the germline ends. The CDR3 consists of 15 residues. CDR3 DNA sequence: TGTGCCAGCAGCGTAGACAGCTACTCTGGAAACACCATATATTTT. Amino acid sequence: CASSVDSYSGNTIYF.

This clone showed up just once. The chain couples TRBV13 to TRBJ2-1, with 8 bases fitting TRBD2. The CDR3 is 17 amino acids. The junction had 16 bases not matched to a gene; V was cut back by 5 bases and J by 7 bases. In germline, CDR1 is PRHDT, CDR2 FYEKMQ (reference sequence). DNA of the CDR3: TGTGCCAGCAGCCTCCCGAGTAGCGGGATGGAAGCAAATGAGCAGTTCTTC. Amino acids: CASSLPSSGMEANEQFF.

The rearrangement uses TRBV11-3 and TRBJ2-1; a possible D gene is TRBD1 (6 bases). The germline V and J ends were trimmed by 3 bases and 5 bases, with 17 bases remaining between them. CDR3 length: 16 amino acids. CDR1 is SGHNT and CDR2 is YENEEA in the germline V gene. The CDR3 coding sequence is TGTGCCAGCAGCTTCACCTCAGGGGCTACACACAATGAGCAGTTCTTC. As protein: CASSFTSGATHNEQFF.

The gene calls are TRBV27 and TRBJ1-2; TRBD1 might be the D (6 bases). Trimming removed 5 bases at V and 8 bases at J, with 18 bases between. The germline gives CDR1 MNHEY, CDR2 SMNVEV (reference sequence). CDR3 length: 14 amino acids. This CDR3 is CASSGQGRGRGYTF. The DNA for the CDR3 is TGTGCCAGCAGTGGCCAGGGCAGGGGACGCGGCTACACCTTC.

The chain couples TRBV19 to TRBJ1-5; D perhaps matches TRBD1 (5 bases). Trimming pared 6 bases from V and 2 bases from J, leaving 20 bases between. Germline assignment: CDR1 LNHDA and CDR2 SQIVND (reference sequence). The CDR3 is made up of 17 amino acids. The CDR3 DNA reads TGTGCCAGTAGACAACCGGGGCAGGGAGGCGGCAATCAGCCCCAGCATTTT. This encodes CASRQPGQGGGNQPQHF.

This clone was picked up one time. The chain employs TRBV19 and TRBJ2-3, with D tentatively TRBD1 (6 bases). Trimming pared 1 base from V and 3 bases from J, leaving 11 bases between. The CDR3 runs 15 residues. Per germline, CDR1 LNHDA and CDR2 SQIVND (reference sequence). In DNA, the CDR3 is TGTGCCAGTAGTATAGTGGGCCAGGGGACAGATACGCAGTATTTT. Protein sequence: CASSIVGQGTDTQYF.

J is TRBJ2-7 and V is TRBV5-6, with 10 bases fitting TRBD1. The CDR3 is made up of 14 amino acids. Germline V gene data show CDR1 as SGHDT and CDR2 as YYEEEE. V was pared by 4 bases and J by 4 bases, with 5 bases of the junction left unmatched. CDR3 loop: CASSTGQGLYEQYF. Here the CDR3 DNA reads TGTGCCAGCAGCACGGGACAGGGGCTATACGAGCAGTACTTC.

This chain uses TRBV6-2 or TRBV6-3 with TRBJ1-5; possible D gene TRBD1, 5 bases. The CDR3 sequence is 14 residues long. The ends were cut back, 4 bases at V and 1 base at J, with 8 bases in the middle. Germline V gene sequence: CDR1 MNHEY, CDR2 SVGEGT. This chain's CDR3 is CASSWGHSNQPQHF. In nucleotides, the CDR3 is TGTGCCAGCAGTTGGGGCCACAGCAATCAGCCCCAGCATTTT.

Worth noting for this clone: One end of the junction does not line up with germline, which may come from a read error. The chain joins TRBV30 to TRBJ1-2; TRBD1 matches at 7 bases. Germline CDR1 and CDR2: GTSNPN and SVGIG (reference sequence). The CDR3 extends over 10 amino acids. The CDR3 DNA reads as TGTGCCTGGAGTGTAGGACAGGTTTTCTTC. It specifies CAWSVGQVFF.

The chain couples TRBV3-1 (or the pseudogene TRBV3-2) to TRBJ1-5; D remains unclear. V was shortened by 11 bases and J by 0 bases, with 17 bases between the two germline ends. From germline, CDR1 is LGHDT and CDR2 YNNKEL (reference sequence). The CDR3 totals 15 residues. CDR3 sequence reads: CARQPPTYSNQPQHF. In DNA, the CDR3 is TGTGCCCGCCAACCCCCCACTTATAGCAATCAGCCCCAGCATTTT.

V is TRBV11-2 and J is TRBJ2-5; D is unresolved. CDR3 size: 15 residues. The ends were cut back, 4 bases at V and 2 bases at J, with 14 bases in the middle. CDR1 is SGHAT and CDR2 is FQNNGV in the germline V gene. The CDR3 DNA follows: TGTGCCAGCAGCTGGTCTTCGCTGACTCAAGAGACCCAGTACTTC. Protein: CASSWSSLTQETQYF.

The chain has TRBV19 and TRBJ2-3; D gene ambiguous. This CDR3 has 16 residues. Germline V gene sequence: CDR1 LNHDA, CDR2 SQIVND (reference sequence). Trimming removed 4 bases at V and 0 bases at J, with 14 bases between. The chain's CDR3 is CASSKVGGTSTDTQYF. The CDR3, as DNA: TGTGCCAGTAGTAAAGTCGGCGGAACCAGCACAGATACGCAGTATTTT. Full variable domain (rest looked up from reference TRBV19 and TRBJ2-3): DGGITQSPKYLFRKEGQNVTLSCEQNLNHDAMYWYRQDPGQGLRLIYYSQIVNDFQKGDIAEGYSVSREKKESFPLTVTSAQKNPTAFYLCASSKVGGTSTDTQYFGPGTRLTVL.

V usage is TRBV28 and J usage is TRBJ1-2; maybe TRBD1 (5 bases). In germline, CDR1 is MDHEN, CDR2 SYDVKM. This CDR3 is 14 amino acids long. Trimming removed 6 bases from V and 1 base from J, with 12 bases in between. The CDR3 is CASSPSGLNYGYTF. In DNA, the CDR3 is TGTGCCAGCAGCCCCTCAGGGCTTAACTATGGCTACACCTTC.

This clone appeared a few times. This chain links TRBV5-1 with TRBJ1-1; no firm D call. V was clipped by 4 bases and J by 3 bases, with 22 bases between them. The CDR3 runs 17 residues. The V gene's germline CDR1 is SGHRS and CDR2 YFSETQ. The DNA of the CDR3 is TGCGCCAGCAGCAGAAGGCCTTCCGGGTTAAAGGACACTGAAGCTTTCTTT. It is translated as CASSRRPSGLKDTEAFF.

The chain is built from TRBV7-3 and TRBJ2-2; 9 positions match TRBD2. The germline gives CDR1 SGHTA, CDR2 FQGTGA. V shed 1 base, J shed 6 bases, and the junction held 3 bases outside the gene matches. The CDR3 runs 15 residues. The CDR3 nucleotides read TGTGCCAGCAGCTTAATGGCGGGAGGGCCCGGGGAGCTGTTTTTT. This sequence encodes CASSLMAGGPGELFF.

The gene calls are TRBV12-3 or TRBV12-4 and TRBJ2-5; D ambiguous. Trimming stripped 3 bases from V and 6 bases from J, with 11 bases between. This CDR3 is 13 amino acids long. The CDR3 region is CASSFSGEQTQYF. The CDR3 nucleotides are TGTGCCAGCAGTTTTTCCGGAGAACAGACCCAGTACTTC.

The chain is built from TRBV6-5 and TRBJ2-3, with TRBD2 matching over 7 bases. CDR3 length equals 12 residues. Germline V gene data show CDR1 as MNHEY and CDR2 as SVGAGI. V lost 8 bases and J lost 4; bases outside the gene matches: 3. Written as DNA, the CDR3 is TGTGCCAGCGGCACTAGCGCAGATACGCAGTATTTT. Protein product: CASGTSADTQYF.